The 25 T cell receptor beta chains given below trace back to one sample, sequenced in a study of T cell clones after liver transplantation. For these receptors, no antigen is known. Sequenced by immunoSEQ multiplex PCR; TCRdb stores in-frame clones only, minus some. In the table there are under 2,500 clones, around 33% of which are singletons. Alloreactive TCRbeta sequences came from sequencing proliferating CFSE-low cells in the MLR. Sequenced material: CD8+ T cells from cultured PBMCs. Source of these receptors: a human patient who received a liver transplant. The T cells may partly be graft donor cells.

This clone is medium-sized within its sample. The CDR3 sequence: CASSPFGSSTGELFF. The CDR3 DNA reads as TGTGCCAGCAGCCCTTTCGGGTCGAGCACCGGGGAGCTGTTTTTT. This chain joins TRBV5-4 and TRBJ2-2; D remains ambiguous. The germline V and J ends were trimmed by 4 bases and 4 bases, with 14 bases remaining between them. Germline V gives CDR1 SGHNT, CDR2 YYREEE (reference sequence). This CDR3 contains 15 residues.

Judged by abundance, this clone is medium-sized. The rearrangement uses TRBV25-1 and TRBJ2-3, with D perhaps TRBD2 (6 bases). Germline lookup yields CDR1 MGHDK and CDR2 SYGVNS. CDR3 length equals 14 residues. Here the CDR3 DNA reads TGTGCTACACGTGGGGACTCATGGCGAGATACGCAGTATTTT. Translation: CATRGDSWRDTQYF.

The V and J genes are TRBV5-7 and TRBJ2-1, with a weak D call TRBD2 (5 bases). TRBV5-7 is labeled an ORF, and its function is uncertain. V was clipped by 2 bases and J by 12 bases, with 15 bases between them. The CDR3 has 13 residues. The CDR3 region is CASSLAAVRRQFF. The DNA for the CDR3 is TGTGCCAGCAGCTTAGCAGCGGTTAGACGGCAGTTCTTC.

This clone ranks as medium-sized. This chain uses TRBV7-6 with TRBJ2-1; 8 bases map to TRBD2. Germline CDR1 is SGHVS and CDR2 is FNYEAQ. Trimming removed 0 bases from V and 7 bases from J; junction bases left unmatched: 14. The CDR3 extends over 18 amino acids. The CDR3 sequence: CASSLAGGAGVSFNEQFF. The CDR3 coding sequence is TGTGCCAGCAGCTTAGCGGGGGGAGCGGGAGTATCATTTAATGAGCAGTTCTTC.

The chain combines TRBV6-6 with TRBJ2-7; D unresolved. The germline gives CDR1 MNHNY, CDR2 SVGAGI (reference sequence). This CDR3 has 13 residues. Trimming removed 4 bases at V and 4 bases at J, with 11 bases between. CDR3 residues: CASSSAPQYEQYF. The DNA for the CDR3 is TGTGCCAGCAGTTCGGCCCCACAGTACGAGCAGTACTTC.

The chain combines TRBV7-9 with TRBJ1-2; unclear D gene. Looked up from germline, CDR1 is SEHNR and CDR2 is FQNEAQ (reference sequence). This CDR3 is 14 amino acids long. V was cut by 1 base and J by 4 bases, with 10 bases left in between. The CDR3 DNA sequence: TGTGCCAGCAGCTTAGGGTCGCCCGGCTATGGCTACACCTTC. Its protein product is CASSLGSPGYGYTF. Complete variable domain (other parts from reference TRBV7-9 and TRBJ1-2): DTGVSQNPRHKITKRGQNVTFRCDPISEHNRLYWYRQTLGQGPEFLTYFQNEAQLEKSRLLSDRFSAERPKGSFSTLEIQRTEQGDSAMYLCASSLGSPGYGYTFGSGTRLTVV.

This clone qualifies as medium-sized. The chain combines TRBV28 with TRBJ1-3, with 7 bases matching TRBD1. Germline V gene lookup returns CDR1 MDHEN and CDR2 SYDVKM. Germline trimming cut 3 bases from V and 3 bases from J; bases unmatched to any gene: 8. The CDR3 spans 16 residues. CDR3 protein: CASSLGVGDSGNTIYF. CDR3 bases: TGTGCCAGCAGTTTGGGTGTTGGGGACAGTGGAAACACCATATATTTT. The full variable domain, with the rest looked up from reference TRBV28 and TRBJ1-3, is DVKVTQSSRYLVKRTGEKVFLECVQDMDHENMFWYRQDPGLGLRLIYFSYDVKMKEKGDIPEGYSVSREKKERFSLILESASTNQTSMYLCASSLGVGDSGNTIYFGEGSWLTVV.

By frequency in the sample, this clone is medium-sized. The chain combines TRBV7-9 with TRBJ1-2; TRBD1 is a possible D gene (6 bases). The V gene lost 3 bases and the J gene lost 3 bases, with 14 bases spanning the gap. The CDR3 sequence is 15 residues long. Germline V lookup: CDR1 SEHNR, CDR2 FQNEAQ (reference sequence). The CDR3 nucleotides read TGTGCCAGCAGCTTGGACAGCCCCTATTACTATGGCTACACCTTC. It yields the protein CASSLDSPYYYGYTF.

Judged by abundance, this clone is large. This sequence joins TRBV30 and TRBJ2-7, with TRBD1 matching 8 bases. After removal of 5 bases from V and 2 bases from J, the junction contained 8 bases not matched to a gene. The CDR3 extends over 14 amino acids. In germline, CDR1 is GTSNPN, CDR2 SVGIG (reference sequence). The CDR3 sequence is CAWDLGTGTYEQYF. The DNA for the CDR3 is TGTGCCTGGGACCTTGGGACAGGAACCTACGAGCAGTACTTC.

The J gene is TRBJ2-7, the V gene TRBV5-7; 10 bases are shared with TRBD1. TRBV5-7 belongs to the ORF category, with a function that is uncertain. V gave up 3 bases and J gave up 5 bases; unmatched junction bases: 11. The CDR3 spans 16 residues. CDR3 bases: TGTGCCAGCAGCTGGTCCCGAGGTGGACAGGGGGACGAGCAGTACTTC. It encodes CASSWSRGGQGDEQYF.

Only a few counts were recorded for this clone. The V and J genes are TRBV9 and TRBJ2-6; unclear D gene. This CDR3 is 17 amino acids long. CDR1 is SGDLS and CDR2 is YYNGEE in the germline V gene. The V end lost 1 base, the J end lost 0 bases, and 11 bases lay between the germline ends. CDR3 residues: CASSVSVTTSGANVLTF. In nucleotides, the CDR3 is TGTGCCAGCAGCGTAAGTGTCACAACCTCTGGGGCCAACGTCCTGACTTTC.

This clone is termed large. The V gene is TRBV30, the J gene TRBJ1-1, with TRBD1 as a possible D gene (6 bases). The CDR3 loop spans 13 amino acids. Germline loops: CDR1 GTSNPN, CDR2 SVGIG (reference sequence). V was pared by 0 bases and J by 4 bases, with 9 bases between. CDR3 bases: TGTGCCTGGAGTGTAGGGGGAAGCACTGAAGCTTTCTTT. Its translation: CAWSVGGSTEAFF.

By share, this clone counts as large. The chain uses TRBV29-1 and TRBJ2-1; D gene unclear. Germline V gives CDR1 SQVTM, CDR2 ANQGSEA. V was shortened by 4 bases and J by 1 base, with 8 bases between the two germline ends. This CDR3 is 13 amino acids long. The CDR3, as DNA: TGCAGCGTTGTAAGGGAATCCTACAATGAGCAGTTCTTC. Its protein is CSVVRESYNEQFF.

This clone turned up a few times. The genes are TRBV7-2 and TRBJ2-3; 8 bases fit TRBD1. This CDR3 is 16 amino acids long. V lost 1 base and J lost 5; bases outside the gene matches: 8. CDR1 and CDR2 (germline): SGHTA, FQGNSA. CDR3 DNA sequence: TGTGCCAGCAGCTTAGGGGCAGGGGGCGTAGGAGATACGCAGTATTTT. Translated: CASSLGAGGVGDTQYF.

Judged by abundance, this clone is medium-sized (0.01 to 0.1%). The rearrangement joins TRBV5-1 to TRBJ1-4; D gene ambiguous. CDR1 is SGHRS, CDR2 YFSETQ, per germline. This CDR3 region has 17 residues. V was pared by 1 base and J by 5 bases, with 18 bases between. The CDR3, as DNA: TGCGCCAGCAGCTTGTACCACCGGCAGGCCCCAAATGAAAAACTGTTTTTT. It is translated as CASSLYHRQAPNEKLFF.

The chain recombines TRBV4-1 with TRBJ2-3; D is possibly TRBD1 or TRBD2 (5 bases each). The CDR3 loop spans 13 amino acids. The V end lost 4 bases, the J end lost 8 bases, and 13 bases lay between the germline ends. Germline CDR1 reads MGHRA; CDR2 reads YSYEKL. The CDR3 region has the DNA TGCGCCAGCAGCCCTTCCGGTGGGGGTACGCAGTATTTT. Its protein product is CASSPSGGGTQYF.

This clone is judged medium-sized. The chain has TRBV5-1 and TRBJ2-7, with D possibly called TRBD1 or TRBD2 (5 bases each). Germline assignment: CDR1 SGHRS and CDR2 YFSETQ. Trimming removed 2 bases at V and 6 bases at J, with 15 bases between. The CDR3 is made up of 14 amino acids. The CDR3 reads CASSLGTALREQYF. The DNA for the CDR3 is TGCGCCAGCAGCTTAGGGACCGCTTTACGCGAGCAGTACTTC.

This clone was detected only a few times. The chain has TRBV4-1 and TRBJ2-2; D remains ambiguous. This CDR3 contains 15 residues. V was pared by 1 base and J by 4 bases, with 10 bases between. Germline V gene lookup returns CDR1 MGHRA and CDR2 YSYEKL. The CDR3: CASSQGWQSTGELFF. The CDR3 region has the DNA TGCGCCAGCAGCCAAGGATGGCAGAGCACCGGGGAGCTGTTTTTT.

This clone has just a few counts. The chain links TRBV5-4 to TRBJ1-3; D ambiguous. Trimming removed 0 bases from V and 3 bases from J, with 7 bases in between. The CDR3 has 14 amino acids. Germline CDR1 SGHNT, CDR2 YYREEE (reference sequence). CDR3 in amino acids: CASSLGGSGNTIYF. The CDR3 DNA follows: TGTGCCAGCAGCTTGGGGGGAAGTGGAAACACCATATATTTT.

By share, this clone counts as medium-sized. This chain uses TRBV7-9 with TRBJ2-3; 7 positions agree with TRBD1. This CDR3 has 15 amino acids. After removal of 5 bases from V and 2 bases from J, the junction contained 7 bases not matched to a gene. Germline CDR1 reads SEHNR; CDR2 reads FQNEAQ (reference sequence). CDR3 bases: TGTGCCAGCAGCACCGGGACAGTAACCACAGATACGCAGTATTTT. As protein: CASSTGTVTTDTQYF.

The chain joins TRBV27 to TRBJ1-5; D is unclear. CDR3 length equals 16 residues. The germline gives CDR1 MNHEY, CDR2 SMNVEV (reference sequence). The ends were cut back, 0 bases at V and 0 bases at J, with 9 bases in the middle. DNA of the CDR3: TGTGCCAGCAGTTTATCGATAGCCACTAGCAATCAGCCCCAGCATTTT. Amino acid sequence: CASSLSIATSNQPQHF.

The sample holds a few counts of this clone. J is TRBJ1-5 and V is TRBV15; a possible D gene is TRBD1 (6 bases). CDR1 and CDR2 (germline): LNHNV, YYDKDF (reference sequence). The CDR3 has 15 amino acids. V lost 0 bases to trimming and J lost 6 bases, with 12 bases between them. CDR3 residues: CATSRDGGPGQPQHF. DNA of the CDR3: TGTGCCACCAGCAGAGATGGGGGCCCCGGTCAGCCCCAGCATTTT.

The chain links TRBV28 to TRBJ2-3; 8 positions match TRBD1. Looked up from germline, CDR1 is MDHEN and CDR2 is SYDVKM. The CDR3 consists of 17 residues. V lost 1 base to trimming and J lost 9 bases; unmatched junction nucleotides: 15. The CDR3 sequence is CASSLYKQGVLSLTQYF. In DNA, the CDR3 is TGTGCCAGCAGTTTATATAAACAGGGGGTCCTTTCCTTAACGCAGTATTTT.

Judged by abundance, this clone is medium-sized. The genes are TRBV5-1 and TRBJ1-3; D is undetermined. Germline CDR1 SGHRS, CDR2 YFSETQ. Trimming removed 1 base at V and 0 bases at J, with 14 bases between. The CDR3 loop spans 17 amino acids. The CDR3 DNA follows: TGCGCCAGCAGCTTGTTTGGGGTCCTCAGCTCTGGAAACACCATATATTTT. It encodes CASSLFGVLSSGNTIYF.

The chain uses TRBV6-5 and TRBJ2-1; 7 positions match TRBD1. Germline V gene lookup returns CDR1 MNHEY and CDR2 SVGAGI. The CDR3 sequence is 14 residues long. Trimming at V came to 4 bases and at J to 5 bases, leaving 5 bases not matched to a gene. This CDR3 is CASSSGQPNNEQFF. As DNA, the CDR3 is TGTGCCAGCAGTTCGGGACAGCCGAACAATGAGCAGTTCTTC.